This TCR beta chain was recorded in a study of blood T cell repertoires in COVID-19. About the research overall: COVID-19 samples, acute and convalescent, were from the United States, Italy and Spain. PBMCs, B-cell-depleted T cells, or T cells were the source of the cDNA or gDNA that made up the material.

Sequenced by immunoSEQ multiplex PCR; TCRdb stores in-frame clones only, minus some. There are under 200,000 clones in the sample; more than 75% occur only once, and approximately 0.6% lies in the top ten. V lost 6 bases to trimming and J lost 4 bases; unmatched junction nucleotides: 4. Germline V gives CDR1 SNHLY, CDR2 FYNNEI. The CDR3 spans 15 residues. This receptor was taken from a man aged 55-75 years with COVID-19, enrolled during active disease. Input material: peripheral blood. The chain is built from TRBV2 and TRBJ2-3; TRBD2 agrees at 13 bases. CDR3 bases: TGTGCCAGCAGGGCGACTAGCGGGAGGTCAGATACGCAGTATTTT. It codes for CASRATSGRSDTQYF. The full variable domain, its missing parts supplied by reference TRBV2 and TRBJ2-3, is EPEVTQTPSHQVTQMGQEVILRCVPISNHLYFYWYRQILGQKVEFLVSFYNNEISEKSEIFDDQFSVERPDGSNFTLKIRSTKLEDSAMYFCASRATSGRSDTQYFGPGTRLTVL.